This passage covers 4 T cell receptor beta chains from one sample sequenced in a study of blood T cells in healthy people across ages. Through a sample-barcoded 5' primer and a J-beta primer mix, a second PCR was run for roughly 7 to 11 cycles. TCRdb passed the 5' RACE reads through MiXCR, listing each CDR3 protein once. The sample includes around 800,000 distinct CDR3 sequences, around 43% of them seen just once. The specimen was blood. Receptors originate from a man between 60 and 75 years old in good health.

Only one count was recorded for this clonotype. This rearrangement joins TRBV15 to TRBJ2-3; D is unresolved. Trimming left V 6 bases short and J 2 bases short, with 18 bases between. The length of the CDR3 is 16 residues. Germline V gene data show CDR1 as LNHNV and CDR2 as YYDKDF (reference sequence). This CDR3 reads CATRDLRATTTDTQYF. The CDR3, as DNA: TGTGCCACCAGGGATTTACGGGCTACCACCACAGATACGCAGTATTTT.

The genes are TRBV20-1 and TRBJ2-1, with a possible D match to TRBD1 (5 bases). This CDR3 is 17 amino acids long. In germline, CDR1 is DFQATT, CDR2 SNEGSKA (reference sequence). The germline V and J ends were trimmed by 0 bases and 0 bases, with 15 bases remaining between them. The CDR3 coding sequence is TGCAGTGCTAGAGATAACCAGGGCGTTCGCTCCTACAATGAGCAGTTCTTC. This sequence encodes CSARDNQGVRSYNEQFF.

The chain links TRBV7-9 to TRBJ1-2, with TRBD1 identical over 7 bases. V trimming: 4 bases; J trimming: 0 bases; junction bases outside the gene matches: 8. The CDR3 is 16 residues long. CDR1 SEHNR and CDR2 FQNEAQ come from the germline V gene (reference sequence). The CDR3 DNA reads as TGTGCCAGCAGCTGGGCGACAGGGTCAACTAACTATGGCTACACCTTC. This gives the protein CASSWATGSTNYGYTF.

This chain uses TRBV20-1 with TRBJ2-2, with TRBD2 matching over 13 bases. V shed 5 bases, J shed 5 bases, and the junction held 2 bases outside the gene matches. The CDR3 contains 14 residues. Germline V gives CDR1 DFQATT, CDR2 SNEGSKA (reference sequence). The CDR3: CSAPTSGGTGELFF. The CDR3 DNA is TGCAGTGCTCCGACTAGCGGGGGGACCGGGGAGCTGTTTTTT.